The rows below give T cell receptor beta chains drawn from one sample of a study of cytotoxic CD8 clonotypes in ibrutinib-treated CLL. Generated by immunoSEQ multiplex PCR, the TCRdb table keeps only in-frame clones and is missing some. The repertoire includes 12,000 or so clones, roughly 60% of them detected once, and about 25% sits in the top ten. Sequenced here: PBMCs, sampled before ibrutinib treatment. These receptors all stem from a human donor with chronic lymphocytic leukemia. Both conserved end residues are part of each CDR3. Each record gives: CDR3 protein, V gene.

CASSAGGVYEQYF | TRBV5-6
CASRAGTSGLYNEQFF | TRBV2
CASSSRDTLSGDTF | TRBV5-6
CATSPDGANVLTF | TRBV19
CASSLEGAQGEKLFF | TRBV5-1
CASSLVDRTQETQYF | TRBV5-4
CASSLGQQGGQFF | TRBV28
CASSLSDGETQYF | TRBV6-5
CASKLRTSGNTIYF | TRBV6-1
CASSFYRLNTEAFF | TRBV5-6
CASSQVGDYEQYF | TRBV4-2
CASSPFWGETDTQYF | TRBV4-2
CASRGQGARTEAFF | TRBV25-1
CASTHQEGYTF | TRBV28
CASSVVAESNQPQHF | TRBV6-1
CASSMLWGSNQPQHF | TRBV19
CASSLRGQPQHF | TRBV7-3
CASSLLWGPYNSPLHF | TRBV5-1
CASSLGQGAYEQYF | TRBV10-2
CASSSAGGLTNEQFF | TRBV5-5
CASSLGLAGGFFTDTQYF | TRBV5-8
CASSRDSNTIYF | TRBV25-1
CASSEYRSLPGELFF | TRBV10-2
CASSSDRRLKGPDNEQFF | TRBV27
CASSQQGGVGAQHF | TRBV5-8
CASSLAWGTHEQYF | TRBV7-7
CSARRTYEQYF | TRBV20-1
CASNTMGNEQFF | TRBV5-6
CASSLDRGGAVDTQYF | TRBV5-1
CASSPTGQGAHEQYF | TRBV5-1
CASSLWQGRRNTEAFF | TRBV5-1
CASSLRAGGFYEQYF | TRBV7-9
CASSIPGHNEQFF | TRBV19
CASSVQGDIYGYTF | TRBV19
CASSLGQGAFGYTF | TRBV9
CASSLAPGTGELFF | TRBV7-2
CASSLSTGKAYEQYF | TRBV5-4
CASSQWTGMNTEAFF | TRBV16
CASSQITGGGQPQHF | TRBV18
CAWKTTGNTIYF | TRBV30
CASSLRVGVNEKLFF | TRBV5-6
CASRDGTAYEQYF | TRBV7-9
CASSFPTSGGNTGELFF | TRBV28
CASSTGGGETQYF | TRBV5-1
CASSQRGAVEQYF | TRBV19
CASSELAGADTQYF | TRBV6-1
CASSLVGGTDQPQHF | TRBV7-9
CASTGAGEAFF | TRBV19
CASSRGQGNQPQHF | TRBV4-2